Listed below are T cell receptor beta chains from one sample, sequenced in a study of T cells in tumors after PD-1 blockade. The protocol was immunoSEQ multiplex PCR, while the TCRdb copy is restricted to in-frame clones and leaves out a portion. The table lists approximately 35,000 clones, just under 80% of them singletons. Specimen: PBMCs, collected before anti-PD-1 treatment. These receptors all come from a human donor with basal cell carcinoma. Both conserved end residues are part of each CDR3. A D gene is named only where the DNA matches it firmly. Rows give clone size only sometimes, using once, few, many, or a class for an expanded clone.

J gene: TRBJ1-3; V gene: TRBV28; D gene: TRBD1; clone size: few; CDR3 protein: CASSPMGQGRSAIYF; CDR3 DNA: TGTGCCAGCAGCCCCATGGGACAGGGACGGAGCGCCATATATTTT
J gene: TRBJ2-1; V gene: TRBV9; D gene: NA; clone size: NA; CDR3 protein: CASSRFNGAVGDEQFF; CDR3 DNA: TGTGCCAGCAGCCGATTTAATGGGGCGGTGGGGGATGAGCAGTTCTTC
J gene: TRBJ1-2; V gene: TRBV11-2; D gene: TRBD1; clone size: NA; CDR3 protein: CASSPNRDSILSNYGYTF; CDR3 DNA: TGTGCCAGCAGCCCTAACCGGGACAGCATTCTTTCTAACTATGGCTACACCTTC
J gene: TRBJ1-5; V gene: TRBV5-8; D gene: NA; clone size: NA; CDR3 protein: CASSFQRGNQPQHF; CDR3 DNA: TGTGCCAGCAGCTTTCAGAGGGGCAATCAGCCCCAGCATTTT
J gene: TRBJ1-5; V gene: TRBV5-1; D gene: NA; clone size: NA; CDR3 protein: CASSEGAGAFGNQPQHF; CDR3 DNA: TGCGCCAGCAGCGAAGGTGCAGGGGCGTTCGGCAATCAGCCCCAGCATTTT
J gene: TRBJ2-1; V gene: TRBV7-9; D gene: NA; clone size: NA; CDR3 protein: CASSLEGVGEQFF; CDR3 DNA: TGTGCCAGCAGCTTAGAGGGGGTGGGTGAGCAGTTCTTC
J gene: TRBJ1-2; V gene: TRBV3-1/TRBV3-2; D gene: NA; clone size: NA; CDR3 protein: CASSQESYGYTF; CDR3 DNA: TGTGCCAGCAGCCAAGAGAGCTATGGCTACACCTTC
J gene: TRBJ2-3; V gene: TRBV6-4; D gene: TRBD2; clone size: NA; CDR3 protein: CASSETSGGGTDTQYF; CDR3 DNA: TGTGCCAGCAGTGAAACTAGCGGGGGCGGCACAGATACGCAGTATTTT
J gene: TRBJ1-4; V gene: TRBV24-1; D gene: TRBD1; clone size: NA; CDR3 protein: CATSDPTGTGVEKLFF; CDR3 DNA: TGTGCCACCAGTGACCCCACCGGGACAGGGGTTGAAAAACTGTTTTTT
J gene: TRBJ2-7; V gene: TRBV30; D gene: NA; clone size: NA; CDR3 protein: CAWRTPSGSYEQYF; CDR3 DNA: TGTGCCTGGAGGACCCCCTCGGGTTCTTACGAGCAGTACTTC
J gene: TRBJ2-1; V gene: TRBV5-1; D gene: TRBD2; clone size: NA; CDR3 protein: CASSLETSGSENEQFF; CDR3 DNA: TGCGCCAGCAGCTTGGAAACTAGCGGGAGTGAGAATGAGCAGTTCTTC
J gene: TRBJ2-7; V gene: TRBV7-2; D gene: NA; clone size: NA; CDR3 protein: CASSLSGTVQYF; CDR3 DNA: TGTGCCAGCAGCTTAAGTGGAACGGTGCAGTACTTC
J gene: TRBJ2-3; V gene: TRBV6-4; D gene: NA; clone size: NA; CDR3 protein: CASSVDQSTDTQYF; CDR3 DNA: TGTGCCAGCAGTGTAGATCAGAGCACAGATACGCAGTATTTT
J gene: TRBJ2-3; V gene: TRBV4-3; D gene: TRBD2; clone size: NA; CDR3 protein: CASSQDPAGGPPDTQYF; CDR3 DNA: TGCGCCAGCAGCCAAGATCCGGCGGGGGGGCCGCCAGATACGCAGTATTTT
J gene: TRBJ1-5; V gene: TRBV6-5; D gene: NA; clone size: NA; CDR3 protein: CASRKSRSAWAQHF; CDR3 DNA: TGTGCCAGCAGGAAGAGTAGGTCCGCCTGGGCCCAGCATTTT
J gene: TRBJ2-4; V gene: TRBV9; D gene: TRBD2; clone size: NA; CDR3 protein: CASSPGLAGNIQYF; CDR3 DNA: TGTGCCAGCAGCCCGGGACTAGCAGGGAACATTCAGTACTTC
J gene: TRBJ1-1; V gene: TRBV20-1; D gene: NA; clone size: NA; CDR3 protein: CSALSGGKAFF; CDR3 DNA: TGCAGTGCTCTCTCGGGGGGCAAAGCTTTCTTT
J gene: TRBJ2-5; V gene: TRBV2; D gene: NA; clone size: NA; CDR3 protein: CASNLQGFQETQYF; CDR3 DNA: TGTGCCAGCAATCTACAGGGCTTTCAAGAGACCCAGTACTTC
J gene: TRBJ2-1; V gene: TRBV7-3; D gene: TRBD2; clone size: NA; CDR3 protein: CASSSRTSGSDAYNEQFF; CDR3 DNA: TGTGCCAGCAGCTCCCGAACTAGCGGGTCAGACGCCTACAATGAGCAGTTCTTC
J gene: TRBJ1-4; V gene: TRBV6-5; D gene: NA; clone size: NA; CDR3 protein: CASSRTPRNEKLFF; CDR3 DNA: TGTGCCAGCAGCCGGACGCCGCGGAATGAAAAACTGTTTTTT
J gene: TRBJ2-5; V gene: TRBV3-1/TRBV3-2; D gene: NA; clone size: NA; CDR3 protein: CASSQDSTGRSAQYF; CDR3 DNA: TGTGCCAGCAGCCAAGATTCCACTGGCCGTTCGGCCCAGTACTTC
J gene: TRBJ2-7; V gene: TRBV28; D gene: TRBD2; clone size: NA; CDR3 protein: CASSLAGPPYEQYF; CDR3 DNA: TGTGCCAGCAGTCTAGCGGGTCCTCCCTACGAGCAGTACTTC
J gene: TRBJ2-3; V gene: TRBV28; D gene: NA; clone size: NA; CDR3 protein: CASSFGGSPTDTQYF; CDR3 DNA: TGTGCCAGCAGTTTTGGGGGGAGTCCGACAGATACGCAGTATTTT
J gene: TRBJ1-5; V gene: TRBV2; D gene: TRBD1; clone size: NA; CDR3 protein: CASSEWQGARGQPQHF; CDR3 DNA: TGTGCCAGCAGTGAATGGCAGGGGGCTAGGGGTCAGCCCCAGCATTTT